One and the same sample provided the 18 T cell receptor beta chains below, sequenced in a study of lymphopenia after photon versus proton radiotherapy. TCRdb's copy holds only in-frame clones and misses some; the assay was immunoSEQ multiplex PCR. The sample yields about 7,300 clones, roughly 86% seen once. The specimen comprised peripheral blood, sampled from a patient treated with photon-based radiotherapy. These TCRs come from a man in his thirties or forties with gastric cancer.

The rearrangement links TRBV6-5 to TRBJ2-7, with D possibly matching TRBD1 (5 bases). Trimming removed 10 bases from V and 0 bases from J, with 19 bases in between. The CDR3 spans 15 residues. The germline V gene encodes CDR1 MNHEY and CDR2 SVGAGI. CDR3 DNA sequence: TGTGCCACGACTCCAGGGAACGCTAGCTCCTACGAGCAGTACTTC. Protein product: CATTPGNASSYEQYF.

The genes are TRBV6-5 and TRBJ1-6; a possible D gene is TRBD1 (5 bases). V was clipped by 2 bases and J by 8 bases, with 10 bases between them. The CDR3 is made up of 14 amino acids. In germline, CDR1 is MNHEY, CDR2 SVGAGI. CDR3 amino acids: CASSYEGRDSPLHF. The CDR3 DNA sequence: TGTGCCAGCAGTTACGAGGGGAGGGATTCACCCCTCCACTTT.

The chain is built from TRBV7-3 and TRBJ2-1; 12 nucleotides line up with TRBD2. Germline-derived CDR1 and CDR2 are SGHTA and FQGTGA. The CDR3 has 18 amino acids. V was pared by 0 bases and J by 9 bases, with 12 bases of the junction left unmatched. The CDR3 spells CASSLTGPLRTSGVEQFF. The CDR3 coding sequence is TGTGCCAGCAGCTTAACGGGTCCCCTTAGGACTAGCGGGGTTGAGCAGTTCTTC. Together with reference TRBV7-3 and TRBJ2-1, the CDR3 gives the full variable domain: GAGVSQTPSNKVTEKGKYVELRCDPISGHTALYWYRQSLGQGPEFLIYFQGTGAADDSGLPNDRFFAVRPEGSVSTLKIQRTERGDSAVYLCASSLTGPLRTSGVEQFFGPGTRLTVL.

The chain combines TRBV29-1 with TRBJ2-3, with no clear D. CDR1 is SQVTM, CDR2 ANQGSEA, per germline. With 0 bases removed from V and 4 bases from J, the gap between germline ends came to 17 bases. This CDR3 spans 16 amino acids. Here the CDR3 DNA reads TGCAGCGTTGAAGATAACGCAGGACGAGAATCAGATACGCAGTATTTT. It encodes CSVEDNAGRESDTQYF.

The chain uses TRBV14 and TRBJ2-1; 13 positions agree with TRBD2. The V and J ends lost 4 bases and 8 bases, in that order; junction bases with no gene match: 11. The CDR3 totals 17 residues. Germline assignment: CDR1 SGHDN and CDR2 FVKESK. CDR3 DNA sequence: TGTGCCAGCAGCCGGCGGGCCTTTGGACTAGCGGGGGATGAGCAGTTCTTC. Its protein is CASSRRAFGLAGDEQFF.

J is TRBJ1-1 and V is TRBV14; no reliable D call. The CDR3 covers 13 residues. The germline V and J ends were trimmed by 4 bases and 2 bases, with 8 bases remaining between them. From germline, CDR1 is SGHDN and CDR2 FVKESK. The CDR3 DNA is TGTGCCAGCAGCCGAGACTCTAACACTGAAGCTTTCTTT. It codes for CASSRDSNTEAFF.

The chain has TRBV7-3 and TRBJ1-1; D is possibly TRBD1 (6 bases). V lost 2 bases to trimming and J lost 1 base, with 23 bases between them. This CDR3 is built from 19 residues. The germline V gene has CDR1 SGHTA and CDR2 FQGTGA. CDR3 DNA sequence: TGTGCCAGCAGCTTACGATCACAGGGAGGCCACCGGGCGAACACTGAAGCTTTCTTT. Its translation is CASSLRSQGGHRANTEAFF.

This clone is judged medium-sized. The V call is TRBV10-2, the J call TRBJ2-2; no clear D. V lost 2 bases and J 4 bases, leaving 2 bases between the germline ends. This CDR3 has 12 residues. CDR1 is WSHSY, CDR2 SAAADI, per germline. CDR3 sequence reads: CASSEPTGELFF. CDR3 nucleotides: TGCGCCAGCAGTGAGCCCACCGGGGAGCTGTTTTTT.

The rearrangement uses TRBV19 and TRBJ2-1, with a weak D call TRBD1 (8 bases). V gave up 6 bases and J gave up 9 bases, with 27 bases separating them. This CDR3 has 17 amino acids. CDR1 LNHDA and CDR2 SQIVND come from the germline V gene (reference sequence). CDR3 nucleotides: TGTGCCAGTAGACGAAGAGAAAACCTACAGGGGGGGCTTGAGCAGTTCTTC. Translated: CASRRRENLQGGLEQFF.

J is TRBJ1-3 and V is TRBV29-1, with a possible D match to TRBD1 (5 bases). CDR1 SQVTM and CDR2 ANQGSEA come from the germline V gene. The CDR3 sequence is 14 residues long. The V and J ends lost 0 bases and 4 bases respectively, with 10 bases between them. CDR3 coding DNA: TGCAGCGTTGAAGAGTGGCAGGGAGGAAACACCATATATTTT. The encoded protein is CSVEEWQGGNTIYF.

V gene TRBV2 combines with J gene TRBJ2-7; D gene ambiguous. The CDR3 loop spans 11 amino acids. Trimming left V 3 bases short and J 4 bases short, with 4 bases between. Germline CDR1 reads SNHLY; CDR2 reads FYNNEI. For the CDR3, the DNA is TGTGCCAGCAGTGATATGTACGAGCAGTACTTC. Translation: CASSDMYEQYF.

The chain joins TRBV7-9 to TRBJ2-7, with 9 nucleotides matching TRBD1. V shed 6 bases, J shed 1 base, and the junction held 4 bases outside the gene matches. The CDR3 has 14 amino acids. Germline lookup yields CDR1 SEHNR and CDR2 FQNEAQ (reference sequence). CDR3 DNA sequence: TGTGCCAGCAGGCGGACAGGGGAATCCTACGAGCAGTACTTC. This sequence encodes CASRRTGESYEQYF.

J is TRBJ1-4 and V is TRBV6-5; unclear D gene. Germline V CDR1 and CDR2: MNHEY, SVGAGI. V was shortened by 0 bases and J by 8 bases, with 10 bases between the two germline ends. This CDR3 contains 14 residues. Here the CDR3 DNA reads TGTGCCAGCAGTTACTCCGGGGTTAGGGAAAAACTGTTTTTT. This codes for CASSYSGVREKLFF.

This clone was counted only a few times. CDR3: CASGLGPGVVWTEAFF. The DNA of the CDR3 is TGTGCTAGTGGTTTGGGCCCAGGGGTGGTATGGACTGAAGCTTTCTTT. The chain is built from TRBV12-5 and TRBJ1-1, with D possibly being TRBD1 (6 bases). The CDR3 spans 16 residues. Germline-derived CDR1 and CDR2 are LGHNT and FRNRAP. Trimming cost V 1 base and J 5 bases, with 17 bases left between them.

The rearrangement uses TRBV28 and TRBJ1-5; 7 bases are a match to TRBD1. The CDR3 is 19 residues long. Germline V gives CDR1 MDHEN, CDR2 SYDVKM. Trimming took 2 bases from V and 0 from J; bases not matched to a gene: 13. Here the CDR3 DNA reads TGTGCCAGCAGTTTAAGTTTGGGGCAGGGGGGGAATAGCAATCAGCCCCAGCATTTT. The encoded protein is CASSLSLGQGGNSNQPQHF.

This chain links TRBV14 with TRBJ2-3; 9 bases line up with TRBD2. V shed 1 base and J 4 bases; nucleotides not matched to a gene: 6. The CDR3 spans 16 residues. Germline CDR1 SGHDN, CDR2 FVKESK. The CDR3 nucleotides read TGTGCCAGCAGCCAAGTGGATAGCGGGGGCGCAGATACGCAGTATTTT. This encodes CASSQVDSGGADTQYF.

The V call is TRBV25-1, the J call TRBJ1-6; TRBD1 agrees at 7 bases. CDR1 MGHDK and CDR2 SYGVNS come from the germline V gene. The CDR3 sequence is 18 residues long. V lost 3 bases and J lost 7; bases outside the gene matches: 15. CDR3 protein: CASSDTGTAFNQNSPLHF. The CDR3 bases are TGTGCCAGCAGTGATACCGGGACAGCCTTTAATCAAAATTCACCCCTCCACTTT.

This clone has just one count. The chain combines TRBV19 with TRBJ1-6; TRBD1 agrees at 9 bases. V dropped 5 bases and J dropped 7; count of bases not matched to a gene: 6. This CDR3 spans 15 amino acids. Germline V gene lookup returns CDR1 LNHDA and CDR2 SQIVND (reference sequence). CDR3 nucleotides: TGTGCCAGTAGTTCCCAGGGACAGGGAAATTCACCCCTCCACTTT. The encoded protein is CASSSQGQGNSPLHF.